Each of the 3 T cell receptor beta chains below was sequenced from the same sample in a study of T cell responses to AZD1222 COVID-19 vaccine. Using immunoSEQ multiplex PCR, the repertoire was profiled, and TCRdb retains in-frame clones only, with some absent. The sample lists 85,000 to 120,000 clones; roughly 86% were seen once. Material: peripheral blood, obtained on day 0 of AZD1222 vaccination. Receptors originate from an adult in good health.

CDR3 loop: CASSPGTGYEKLFF. The CDR3 nucleotides are TGTGCCAGCAGTCCCGGGACAGGGTATGAAAAACTGTTTTTT. The chain couples TRBV28 to TRBJ1-4; 9 bases align to TRBD1. The V and J ends lost 5 bases and 6 bases, in that order; junction bases with no gene match: 4. This CDR3 region has 14 residues. CDR1 and CDR2 (germline): MDHEN, SYDVKM.

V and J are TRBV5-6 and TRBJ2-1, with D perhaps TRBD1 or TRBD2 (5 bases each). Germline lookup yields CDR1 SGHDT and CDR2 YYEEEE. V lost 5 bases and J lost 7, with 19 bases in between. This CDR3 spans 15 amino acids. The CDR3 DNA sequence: TGTGCCAGCAGTCGCGACTGGCATGAGGGGAATGAGCAGTTCTTC. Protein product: CASSRDWHEGNEQFF. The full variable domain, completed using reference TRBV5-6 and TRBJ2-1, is DAGVTQSPTHLIKTRGQQVTLRCSPKSGHDTVSWYQQALGQGPQFIFQYYEEEERQRGNFPDRFSGHQFPNYSSELNVNALLLGDSALYLCASSRDWHEGNEQFFGPGTRLTVL.

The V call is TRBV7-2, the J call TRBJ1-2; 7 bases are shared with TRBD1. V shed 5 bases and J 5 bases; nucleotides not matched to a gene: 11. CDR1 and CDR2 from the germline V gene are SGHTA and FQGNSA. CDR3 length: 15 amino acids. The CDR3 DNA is TGTGCCAGCAGCCTAGAAGTGGGACAGCTATATGGCTACACCTTC. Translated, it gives CASSLEVGQLYGYTF.